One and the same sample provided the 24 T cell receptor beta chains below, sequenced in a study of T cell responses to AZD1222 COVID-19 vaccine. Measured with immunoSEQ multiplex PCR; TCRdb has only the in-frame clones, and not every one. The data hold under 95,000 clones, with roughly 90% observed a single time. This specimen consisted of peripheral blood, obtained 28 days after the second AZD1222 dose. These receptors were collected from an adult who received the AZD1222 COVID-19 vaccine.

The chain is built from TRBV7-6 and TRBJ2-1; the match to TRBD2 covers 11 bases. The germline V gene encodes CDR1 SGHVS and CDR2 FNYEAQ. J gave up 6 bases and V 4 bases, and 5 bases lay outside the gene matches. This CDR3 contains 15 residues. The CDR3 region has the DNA TGTGCCAGCAGCTCCCAACTAGCGGGGGTCAATGAGCAGTTCTTC. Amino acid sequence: CASSSQLAGVNEQFF.

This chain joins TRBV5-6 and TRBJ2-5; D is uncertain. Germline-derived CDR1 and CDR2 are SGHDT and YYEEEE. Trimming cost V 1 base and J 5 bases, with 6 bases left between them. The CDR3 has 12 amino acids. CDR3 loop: CASSLTRETQYF. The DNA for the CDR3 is TGTGCCAGCAGCTTGACGAGGGAGACCCAGTACTTC.

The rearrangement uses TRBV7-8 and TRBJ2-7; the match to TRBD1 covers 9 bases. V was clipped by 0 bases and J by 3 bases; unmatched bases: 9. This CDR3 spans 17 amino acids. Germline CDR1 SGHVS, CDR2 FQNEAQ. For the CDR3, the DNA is TGTGCCAGCAGCTTAGCGGGACAGGGAGTAGGGTACTACGAGCAGTACTTC. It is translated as CASSLAGQGVGYYEQYF.

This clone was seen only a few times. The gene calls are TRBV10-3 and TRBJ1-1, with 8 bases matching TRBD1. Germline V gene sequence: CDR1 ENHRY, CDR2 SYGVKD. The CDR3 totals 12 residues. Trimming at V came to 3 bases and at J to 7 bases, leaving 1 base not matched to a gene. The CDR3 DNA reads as TGTGCCATCAGTGAACAGGGGGATGAAGCTTTCTTT. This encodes CAISEQGDEAFF.

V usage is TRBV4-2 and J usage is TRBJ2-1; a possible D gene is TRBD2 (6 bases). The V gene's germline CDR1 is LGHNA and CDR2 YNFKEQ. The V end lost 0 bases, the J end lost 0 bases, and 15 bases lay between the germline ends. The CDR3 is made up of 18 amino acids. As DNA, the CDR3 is TGTGCCAGCAGCCAAGACCCACTAGCATCTGGCTCCTACAATGAGCAGTTCTTC. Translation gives CASSQDPLASGSYNEQFF.

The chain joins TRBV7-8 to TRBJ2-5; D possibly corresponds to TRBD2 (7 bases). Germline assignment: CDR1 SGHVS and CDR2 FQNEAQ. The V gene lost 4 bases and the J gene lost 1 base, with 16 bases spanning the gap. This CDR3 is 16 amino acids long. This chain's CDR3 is CASSSLRGGFQETQYF. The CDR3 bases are TGTGCCAGCAGCTCCTTGAGGGGGGGGTTCCAAGAGACCCAGTACTTC.

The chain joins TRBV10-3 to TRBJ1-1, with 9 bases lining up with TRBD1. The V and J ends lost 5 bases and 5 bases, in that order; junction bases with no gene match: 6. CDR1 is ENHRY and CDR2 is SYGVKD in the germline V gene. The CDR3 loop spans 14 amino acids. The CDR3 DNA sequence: TGTGCCATCAGTCCCGGGACAGGGTTGACTGAAGCTTTCTTT. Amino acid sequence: CAISPGTGLTEAFF.

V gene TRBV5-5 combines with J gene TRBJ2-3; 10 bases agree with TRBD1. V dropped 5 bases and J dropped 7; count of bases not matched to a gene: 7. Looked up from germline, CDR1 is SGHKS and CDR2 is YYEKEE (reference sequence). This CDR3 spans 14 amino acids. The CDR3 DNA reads TGTGCCAGCAGATCCGGGACAGGGGCAAATACGCAGTATTTT. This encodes CASRSGTGANTQYF.

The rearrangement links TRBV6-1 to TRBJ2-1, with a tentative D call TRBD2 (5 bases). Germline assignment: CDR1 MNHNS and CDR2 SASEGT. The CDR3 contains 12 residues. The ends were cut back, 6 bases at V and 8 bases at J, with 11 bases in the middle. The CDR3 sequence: CASSFSDDEQFF. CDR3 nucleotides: TGTGCCAGCAGCTTTAGCGATGATGAGCAGTTCTTC.

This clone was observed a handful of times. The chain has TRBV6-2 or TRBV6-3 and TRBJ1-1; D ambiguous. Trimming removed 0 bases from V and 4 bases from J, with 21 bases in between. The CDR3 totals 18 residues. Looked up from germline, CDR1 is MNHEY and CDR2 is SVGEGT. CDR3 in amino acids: CASSYSSTGVRVVTEAFF. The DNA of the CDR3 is TGTGCCAGCAGTTACTCGAGTACCGGGGTTCGGGTTGTCACTGAAGCTTTCTTT.

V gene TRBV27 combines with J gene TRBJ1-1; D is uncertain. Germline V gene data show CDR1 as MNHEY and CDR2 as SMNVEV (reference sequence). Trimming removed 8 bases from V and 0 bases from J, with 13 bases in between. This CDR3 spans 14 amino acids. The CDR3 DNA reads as TGTGCCAGCCGCTTAACGGGAATGAACACTGAAGCTTTCTTT. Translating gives CASRLTGMNTEAFF.

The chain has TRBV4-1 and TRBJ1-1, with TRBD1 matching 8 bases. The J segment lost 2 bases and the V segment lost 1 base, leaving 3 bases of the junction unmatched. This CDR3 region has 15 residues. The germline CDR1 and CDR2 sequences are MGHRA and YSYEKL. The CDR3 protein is CASSQGGTGNTEAFF. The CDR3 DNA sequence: TGCGCCAGCAGCCAAGGTGGGACAGGAAACACTGAAGCTTTCTTT.

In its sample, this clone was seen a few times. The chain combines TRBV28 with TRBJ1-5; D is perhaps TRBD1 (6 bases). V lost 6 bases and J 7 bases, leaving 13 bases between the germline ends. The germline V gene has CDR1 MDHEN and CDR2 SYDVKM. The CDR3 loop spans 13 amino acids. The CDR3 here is CASRAGAGQPQHF. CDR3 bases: TGTGCCAGCAGAGCGGGGGCAGGACAGCCCCAGCATTTT.

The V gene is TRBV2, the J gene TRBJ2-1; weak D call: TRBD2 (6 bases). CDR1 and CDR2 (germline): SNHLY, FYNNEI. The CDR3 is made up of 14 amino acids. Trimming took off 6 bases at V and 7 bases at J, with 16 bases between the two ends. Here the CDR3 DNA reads TGTGCCAGCAGCTTGGGGAACAGCGGGAATGAGCAGTTCTTC. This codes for CASSLGNSGNEQFF.

Here the CDR3 reads CATSSRTNRYGYTF. The CDR3 DNA sequence: TGTGCCACCAGCAGCCGCACCAACCGGTATGGCTACACCTTC. V usage is TRBV15 and J usage is TRBJ1-2; D uncertain. Germline V lookup: CDR1 LNHNV, CDR2 YYDKDF (reference sequence). Trimming took 3 bases from V and 5 from J, leaving 13 bases between them. CDR3 length: 14 amino acids. The whole variable domain, remainder taken from reference TRBV15 and TRBJ1-2, is DAMVIQNPRYQVTQFGKPVTLSCSQTLNHNVMYWYQQKSSQAPKLLFHYYDKDFNNEADTPDNFQSRRPNTSFCFLDIRSPGLGDTAMYLCATSSRTNRYGYTFGSGTRLTVV.

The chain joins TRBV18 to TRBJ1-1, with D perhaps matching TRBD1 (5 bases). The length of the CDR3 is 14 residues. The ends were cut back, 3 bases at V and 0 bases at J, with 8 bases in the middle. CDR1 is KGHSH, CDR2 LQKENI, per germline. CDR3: CASSPRVMNTEAFF. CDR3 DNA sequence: TGTGCCAGCTCACCCAGGGTTATGAACACTGAAGCTTTCTTT.

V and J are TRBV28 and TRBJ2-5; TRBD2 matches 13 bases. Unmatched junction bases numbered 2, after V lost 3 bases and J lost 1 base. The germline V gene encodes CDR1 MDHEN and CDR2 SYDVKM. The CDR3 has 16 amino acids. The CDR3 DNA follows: TGTGCCAGCAGTTTTTGGACTAGCGGGGGCCAAGAGACCCAGTACTTC. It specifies CASSFWTSGGQETQYF.

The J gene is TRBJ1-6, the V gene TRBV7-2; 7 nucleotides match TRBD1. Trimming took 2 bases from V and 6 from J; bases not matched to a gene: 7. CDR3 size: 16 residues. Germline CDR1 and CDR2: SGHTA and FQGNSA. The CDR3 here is CASSLTGDRSNSPLHF. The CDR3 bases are TGTGCCAGCAGCTTAACCGGGGACAGAAGTAATTCACCCCTCCACTTT.

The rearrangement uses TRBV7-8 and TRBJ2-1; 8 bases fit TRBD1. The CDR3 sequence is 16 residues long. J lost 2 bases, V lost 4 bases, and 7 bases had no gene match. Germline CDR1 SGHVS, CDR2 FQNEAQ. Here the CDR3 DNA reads TGTGCCAGCAGCTCCCGCCGGGACAGGCCCTACAATGAGCAGTTCTTC. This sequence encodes CASSSRRDRPYNEQFF.

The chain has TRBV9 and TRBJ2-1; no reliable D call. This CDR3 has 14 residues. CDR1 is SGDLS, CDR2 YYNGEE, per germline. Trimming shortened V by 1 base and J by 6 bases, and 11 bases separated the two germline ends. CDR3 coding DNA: TGTGCCAGCAGCGTAACAGAGACTTCCAATGAGCAGTTCTTC. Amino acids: CASSVTETSNEQFF. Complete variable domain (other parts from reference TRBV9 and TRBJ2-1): DSGVTQTPKHLITATGQRVTLRCSPRSGDLSVYWYQQSLDQGLQFLIQYYNGEERAKGNILERFSAQQFPDLHSELNLSSLELGDSALYFCASSVTETSNEQFFGPGTRLTVL.

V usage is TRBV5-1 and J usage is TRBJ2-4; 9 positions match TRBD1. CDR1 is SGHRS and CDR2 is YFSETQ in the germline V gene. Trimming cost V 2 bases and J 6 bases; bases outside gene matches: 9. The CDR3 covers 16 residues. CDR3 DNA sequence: TGCGCCAGCAGCTTCGCTGGGGACAGGGTCGGAAACATTCAGTACTTC. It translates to CASSFAGDRVGNIQYF.

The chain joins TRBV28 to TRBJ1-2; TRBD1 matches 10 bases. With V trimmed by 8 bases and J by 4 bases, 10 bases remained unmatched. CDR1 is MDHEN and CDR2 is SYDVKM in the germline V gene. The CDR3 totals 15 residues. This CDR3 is CASFSRDRGPYGYTF. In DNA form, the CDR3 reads TGTGCCAGCTTCAGCCGGGACAGGGGACCCTATGGCTACACCTTC.

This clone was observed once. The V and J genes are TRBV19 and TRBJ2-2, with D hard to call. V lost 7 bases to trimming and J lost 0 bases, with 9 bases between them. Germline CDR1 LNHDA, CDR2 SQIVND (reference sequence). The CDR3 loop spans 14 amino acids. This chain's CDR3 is CASKEVPNTGELFF. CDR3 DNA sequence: TGTGCCAGTAAAGAAGTACCGAACACCGGGGAGCTGTTTTTT.

CDR3 amino acids: CASSVGPSSYNEQFF. The CDR3 nucleotides read TGTGCCAGCAGCGTAGGTCCCAGCTCCTACAATGAGCAGTTCTTC. V is TRBV9 and J is TRBJ2-1; the D is unclear. The ends were cut back, 0 bases at V and 0 bases at J, with 7 bases in the middle. The CDR3 consists of 15 residues. Per germline, CDR1 SGDLS and CDR2 YYNGEE.